This T cell receptor beta chain derives from a study of regulatory T cells in long-lasting Graves disease. Study-wide context: Patients newly diagnosed with Graves' had been on antithyroid drugs for under 3 months.

Time point: newly diagnosed GD, antithyroid drugs for less than 3 months. The TCR library was made from RNA that had been extracted from PBMCs in TRIzol. On this clonotype itself: What it recognizes is unknown. Mismatch with germline at one junction end may stem from a read error.

The length of the CDR3 is 19 residues. Germline CDR1 is LNHDA and CDR2 is SQIVND (reference sequence). Findings and caveats of the study: Persistent disease was characterized by preferential usage of TRBV28, TRBJ1-2 and TRBJ2-5. Patients with persistent disease shared fewer than 3,500 public clonotypes, outpacing the roughly 870 shared by new patients.

Researchers made TCR beta libraries by using iRepertoire HTBI primers and running Arm-PCR on CDR3 regions. One entry per CDR3 protein results from TCRdb running MiXCR on the multiplex PCR reads. Here the sample spans 450,000 to 700,000 distinct CDR3 sequences, approximately 13% being singletons. The same sample was also used in a study of T cells in Graves' hyperthyroidism and ophthalmopathy. This second study notes: Investigators excluded patients with uncontrolled infection, other autoimmune disease, pregnancy or lactation.

The TCR comes from a man in his thirties or forties with Graves disease. This material consisted of peripheral blood mononuclear cells (PBMCs), taken at new diagnosis, from a patient treated with antithyroid drugs. The rearrangement uses TRBV19 and TRBJ1-1; the D is unclear. Written as DNA, the CDR3 is TGTGCCAGTAGTATTGCCTTATTGGGGATCAGGAGAACGAACACTGAAGTTTTCTTT. Its translation is CASSIALLGIRRTNTEVFF.